The next 24 T cell receptor beta chains were all read from a single sample in a study of T cells in Graves' hyperthyroidism and ophthalmopathy. Authors of the study amplified TCR beta CDR3 regions from RNA transcripts. The HTBI primer set was used in a first-round RT-PCR of the TCR CDR3. TCRdb reprocessed the multiplex PCR reads with MiXCR, giving one entry per CDR3 protein. The sample holds a few hundred thousand distinct CDR3 sequences; about 15% are singletons and the top ten take around 7.5%. The source material was blood. These receptors originate from a woman in her 30s with Graves' hyperthyroidism.

This clonotype was seen repeatedly, ten times or more. V gene TRBV20-1 combines with J gene TRBJ2-2; D ambiguous. Between the trimmed V and J ends, which lost 4 bases and 8 bases, there was a span of 14 bases. The CDR3 is made up of 13 amino acids. Germline V gives CDR1 DFQATT, CDR2 SNEGSKA (reference sequence). CDR3 DNA: TGCAGTGCTAATGGACGTGACCAGGGGGAGCTGTTTTTT. Translated: CSANGRDQGELFF.

This clonotype was recorded only once. Just one base apart from a much larger clone, this may be a read error. Since the CDR3 does not end with the conserved phenylalanine or tryptophan, this likely comes from a read error. This chain connects TRBV20-1 to TRBJ2-1, with D unresolved. Trimming pared 3 bases from V and 0 bases from J, leaving 9 bases between. The V gene's germline CDR1 is DFQATT and CDR2 SNEGSKA (reference sequence). This CDR3 comprises 14 residues. The DNA for the CDR3 is TGCAGTGCTAGGACCTGGGACTCCTACAATGAGCAGTTCCTC. As protein: CSARTWDSYNEQFL.

This clonotype occurred many times. The chain has TRBV6-1 and TRBJ1-1; D not certain. The CDR3 consists of 13 residues. Germline CDR1 is MNHNS and CDR2 is SASEGT. Trimming removed 2 bases from V and 6 bases from J, with 10 bases in between. CDR3 sequence reads: CASSESAISEAFF. The CDR3 region has the DNA TGTGCCAGCAGTGAATCTGCGATCTCTGAAGCTTTCTTT.

The table lists this clonotype with many counts. The V gene is TRBV11-2, the J gene TRBJ2-1; 10 bases fit TRBD2. Germline assignment: CDR1 SGHAT and CDR2 FQNNGV. The CDR3 runs 16 residues. The trim removed 3 bases at V and 6 bases at J, leaving 8 bases unmatched. This CDR3 is CASSFLLAGATNEQFF. CDR3 bases: TGTGCCAGCAGCTTTCTTCTAGCGGGAGCTACCAATGAGCAGTTCTTC.

This clonotype has more than one count but fewer than ten. CDR3: CSARDKSDYGYTF. CDR3 bases: TGCAGTGCCAGGGACAAATCGGACTATGGCTACACCTTC. The V gene is TRBV20-1, the J gene TRBJ1-2, with a possible D match to TRBD1 (6 bases). From germline, CDR1 is DFQATT and CDR2 SNEGSKA (reference sequence). Trimming left V 6 bases short and J 3 bases short, with 14 bases between. The CDR3 has 13 amino acids.

This clonotype was detected many times. The chain recombines TRBV12-3 or TRBV12-4 with TRBJ2-4; 13 bases line up with TRBD2. Germline trimming cut 1 base from V and 7 bases from J; bases unmatched to any gene: 4. The CDR3 extends over 16 amino acids. The CDR3 bases are TGTGCCAGCAGTTTAGGGACTAGCGGGGGCTTGAACATTCAGTACTTC. It specifies CASSLGTSGGLNIQYF.

The chain couples TRBV4-2 to TRBJ1-5, with D tentatively TRBD1 (6 bases). V lost 0 bases to trimming and J lost 5 bases, with 11 bases between them. Germline V CDR1 and CDR2: LGHNA, YNFKEQ. The CDR3 runs to 15 residues. The chain's CDR3 is CASSQDGGADQPQHF. The CDR3 bases are TGTGCCAGCAGCCAAGATGGGGGGGCGGATCAGCCCCAGCATTTT.

The chain carries TRBV6-1 and TRBJ2-1; TRBD2 matches at 9 bases. V gave up 8 bases and J gave up 8 bases; unmatched junction bases: 19. CDR1 and CDR2 (germline): MNHNS, SASEGT. The CDR3 covers 17 residues. The CDR3 DNA follows: TGTGCCAGCTCCCCTAGGGGGACTAGCAGGGGAGTGGATGAGCAGTTCTTC. Its protein product is CASSPRGTSRGVDEQFF.

This clonotype was counted many times. CDR3 nucleotides: TGTGCCAGCAGTGGACTAGCGGGAGAGGACATTCAGTACTTC. Protein product: CASSGLAGEDIQYF. The chain uses TRBV25-1 and TRBJ2-4; TRBD2 matches at 12 bases. Germline V gene lookup returns CDR1 MGHDK and CDR2 SYGVNS. CDR3 size: 14 residues. V lost 4 bases and J lost 8; bases outside the gene matches: 3.

This clonotype has a count of ten or more. This chain links TRBV5-1 with TRBJ2-7; 8 bases align to TRBD2. CDR1 is SGHRS and CDR2 is YFSETQ in the germline V gene. The CDR3 runs to 17 residues. Trimming cost V 7 bases and J 0 bases; bases outside gene matches: 15. CDR3 nucleotide sequence: TGCGCCAGCCAACCGGGACTAGATCCCCGGAGCTCCTACGAGCAGTACTTC. Its protein is CASQPGLDPRSSYEQYF.

This chain connects TRBV9 to TRBJ1-4, with a weak D call TRBD1 (5 bases). The CDR3 contains 13 residues. Germline V gene data show CDR1 as SGDLS and CDR2 as YYNGEE. V was cut by 6 bases and J by 6 bases, with 12 bases left in between. CDR3: CASNRPNDEKLFF. DNA of the CDR3: TGTGCCAGCAACAGGCCTAACGATGAAAAACTGTTTTTT.

The chain recombines TRBV3-1 with TRBJ2-1, with 8 positions matching TRBD1. This CDR3 is 15 amino acids long. Germline CDR1 is LGHDT and CDR2 is YNNKEL (reference sequence). With V trimmed by 7 bases and J by 8 bases, 13 bases remained unmatched. The CDR3 loop reads CASTRRDRTVHEQFF. CDR3 DNA: TGTGCCAGCACCCGCCGGGACAGGACAGTCCATGAGCAGTTCTTC.

This clonotype has just a few counts. CDR3 coding DNA: TGTGCCAGTAGTACGTCTTACGGGGACGAGCAGTACTTC. Its protein product is CASSTSYGDEQYF. The chain is built from TRBV19 and TRBJ2-7; TRBD2 is a possible D gene (5 bases). Deletions cut 4 bases from V and 5 bases from J, with 12 bases between. Germline lookup yields CDR1 LNHDA and CDR2 SQIVND (reference sequence). This CDR3 region has 13 residues.

The gene calls are TRBV15 and TRBJ1-5; possible D gene TRBD1, 5 bases. Germline V gives CDR1 LNHNV, CDR2 YYDKDF (reference sequence). The CDR3 runs to 17 residues. The V end lost 0 bases, the J end lost 0 bases, and 12 bases lay between the germline ends. The CDR3 DNA follows: TGTGCCACCAGCAGAGATTGGATAGGGGATAGCAATCAGCCCCAGCATTTT. Amino acids: CATSRDWIGDSNQPQHF.

This clonotype showed up many times. The chain is built from TRBV11-2 and TRBJ2-1, with D tentatively TRBD2 (5 bases). The CDR3 is 16 residues long. V lost 3 bases, J lost 2 bases, and 14 bases lay in between. CDR1 SGHAT and CDR2 FQNNGV come from the germline V gene. CDR3 sequence: CASSFFAGDTYNEQFF. DNA for the CDR3: TGTGCCAGCAGCTTCTTTGCGGGTGACACCTACAATGAGCAGTTCTTC.

A remark on this clonotype: Since a much larger clone is just one base distant, this may be a read error. The J gene is TRBJ2-3, the V gene TRBV20-1; the D is unclear. CDR3 size: 11 residues. Germline values: CDR1 DFQATT, CDR2 SNEGSKA (reference sequence). Trimming removed 6 bases at V and 4 bases at J, with 8 bases between. The CDR3 DNA reads as TGCAGTGCCGCCCACGCAGATACGCAGTATTTT. It encodes CSAAHADTQYF.

The rearrangement joins TRBV5-4 to TRBJ2-7; 11 bases are a match to TRBD2. The V gene's germline CDR1 is SGHNT and CDR2 YYREEE (reference sequence). This CDR3 region has 15 residues. J gave up 4 bases and V 3 bases, and 6 bases lay outside the gene matches. CDR3 sequence: CASSYTSGRIYEQYF. CDR3 in DNA: TGTGCCAGCAGCTACACTAGCGGGAGAATTTACGAGCAGTACTTC.

In its sample, this clonotype was seen many times. The chain couples TRBV5-1 to TRBJ2-3, with TRBD1 identical over 7 bases. The CDR3 is 16 amino acids. After removal of 4 bases from V and 2 bases from J, the junction contained 10 bases not matched to a gene. CDR1 SGHRS and CDR2 YFSETQ come from the germline V gene. CDR3 protein: CASSKSGTDHTDTQYF. Here the CDR3 DNA reads TGCGCCAGCAGCAAATCCGGGACAGACCACACAGATACGCAGTATTTT. The variable domain in full, completed from reference TRBV5-1 and TRBJ2-3, reads KAGVTQTPRYLIKTRGQQVTLSCSPISGHRSVSWYQQTPGQGLQFLFEYFSETQRNKGNFPGRFSGRQFSNSRSEMNVSTLELGDSALYLCASSKSGTDHTDTQYFGPGTRLTVL.

At least ten counts were recorded for this clonotype. The chain uses TRBV11-2 and TRBJ2-7; 9 bases align to TRBD2. The CDR3 covers 17 residues. Germline V gene data show CDR1 as SGHAT and CDR2 as FQNNGV. V shed 4 bases, J shed 4 bases, and the junction held 14 bases outside the gene matches. As DNA, the CDR3 is TGTGCCAGCAGCTCCCTGATTGGGGGGCTAGCGGGGTACGAGCAGTACTTC. Protein product: CASSSLIGGLAGYEQYF. The full variable domain, with the rest looked up from reference TRBV11-2 and TRBJ2-7, is EAGVAQSPRYKIIEKRQSVAFWCNPISGHATLYWYQQILGQGPKLLIQFQNNGVVDDSQLPKDRFSAERLKGVDSTLKIQPAKLEDSAVYLCASSSLIGGLAGYEQYFGPGTRLTVT.

This clonotype came up a few times. The DNA for the CDR3 is TGTGCCAGTAGTATAGAACTAGCGGGAGCCCTTGGGACCCAGTACTTC. Amino acids: CASSIELAGALGTQYF. The V and J genes are TRBV19 and TRBJ2-5, with 11 bases that match TRBD2. CDR3 size: 16 residues. Trimming took 0 bases from V and 7 from J; bases not matched to a gene: 7. The germline gives CDR1 LNHDA, CDR2 SQIVND (reference sequence).

This clonotype showed up just a few times. V gene TRBV5-8 combines with J gene TRBJ2-6, with TRBD2 matching over 9 bases. Trimming cost V 0 bases and J 0 bases; bases outside gene matches: 13. The CDR3 loop spans 21 amino acids. Germline-derived CDR1 and CDR2 are SGHTS and YDEGEE. The CDR3 DNA reads as TGTGCCAGCAGCTTGGGTATTAGCGGGAGAGGTTCACACTCTGGGGCCAACGTCCTGACTTTC. This gives the protein CASSLGISGRGSHSGANVLTF.

In nucleotides, the CDR3 is TGTGCCAGCAGCTTGTATCGGCTAGCGGGAGACGGGGCCTACGAGCAGTACTTC. Translating it yields CASSLYRLAGDGAYEQYF. The genes are TRBV5-6 and TRBJ2-7; 10 nucleotides match TRBD2. This CDR3 is 18 amino acids long. Germline loops: CDR1 SGHDT, CDR2 YYEEEE. After removal of 1 base from V and 2 bases from J, the junction contained 12 bases not matched to a gene. The full variable domain, with the rest looked up from reference TRBV5-6 and TRBJ2-7, is DAGVTQSPTHLIKTRGQQVTLRCSPKSGHDTVSWYQQALGQGPQFIFQYYEEEERQRGNFPDRFSGHQFPNYSSELNVNALLLGDSALYLCASSLYRLAGDGAYEQYFGPGTRLTVT.

This clonotype was detected ten times or more. This sequence joins TRBV13 and TRBJ2-5, with D uncertain. The CDR3 length is 13 residues. Germline-derived CDR1 and CDR2 are PRHDT and FYEKMQ (reference sequence). V was clipped by 3 bases and J by 3 bases, with 8 bases between them. The CDR3 here is CASSFMAKETQYF. In DNA, the CDR3 is TGTGCCAGCAGCTTTATGGCGAAAGAGACCCAGTACTTC.

This clonotype was seen a handful of times. V usage is TRBV28 and J usage is TRBJ2-7, with D uncertain. This CDR3 is 13 amino acids long. The V and J ends lost 8 bases and 3 bases respectively, with 14 bases between them. Germline CDR1 and CDR2: MDHEN and SYDVKM. CDR3 coding DNA: TGTGCCAGCCGGCGCAGAACCATCTACGAGCAGTACTTC. Translation: CASRRRTIYEQYF.